The TCR beta chain under discussion was sequenced for a study of OX40 agonist ivuxolimab in advanced cancers. The sampling schedule covered blood at baseline, cycle 4 day 1, and cycle 7 day 1. Sequencing used immunoSEQ multiplex PCR; TCRdb keeps in-frame clones, though not all of them. Of fewer than 45,000 clones in the sample, 88% were seen once. Looked up from germline, CDR1 is SGDLS and CDR2 is YYNGEE. CDR3 length: 19 amino acids. The V segment lost 7 bases and the J segment 0 bases; nucleotides outside the gene matches: 16. About this clone: The antigen is undetermined.

Study-level results: Averaging showed that CD8+ T cells had more expanded clones than CD4+ did. People who partly responded at 0.1-3.0 mg/kg had some of the least clonal expansion seen.

The gene calls are TRBV9 and TRBJ2-1, with 10 bases fitting TRBD1. The starting material was CD4+ or CD8+ T cells sorted from blood, obtained in a trial of the OX40 agonist ivuxolimab. This receptor was obtained from an adult with an advanced solid tumor such as melanoma, head and neck, liver or kidney cancer. The CDR3 region has the DNA TGTGCCAGCGCCTTCGCCTCGACAGGGGGCCCCAGCTCCTACAATGAGCAGTTCTTC. This translates into CASAFASTGGPSSYNEQFF.